Below, one T cell receptor (beta chain) is given with its context. The antigen remains unidentified. This specimen belongs to a study of blood T cells in healthy people across ages. The CDR3 is made up of 15 amino acids. J was trimmed by 9 bases and V by 2 bases; bases with no gene match: 7. The germline gives CDR1 MDHEN, CDR2 SYDVKM. Study-level points and caveats: Shifts in expanded clonotypes may have been confounded by donor CMV status, which was unknown. More naive CD4+ cells and higher diversity marked long-lived donors relative to aged donors. In these data, TCR beta diversity tracked strongly with naive T cell percentage.

PCR was performed a second time for about 6 to 12 cycles using a sample-barcoded 5' primer and a J-beta primer mix. The template-switch adaptor was a 5' adaptor with 12 random nucleotides. It tagged each cDNA molecule. TCRdb processed the 5' RACE reads anew with MiXCR; each CDR3 protein has one entry. The top ten hold approximately 12% of the sample, which has about 670,000 distinct CDR3 sequences, roughly half seen once. This clonotype was obtained from a woman of 80 years or more in good health. The chain employs TRBV28 and TRBJ2-1; 10 bases fit TRBD2. The sequenced sample consisted of blood. As DNA, the CDR3 is TGTGCCAGCAGTTTAGGGGCTAGCGGGGGTGGTGAGCAGTTCTTC. Amino acids: CASSLGASGGGEQFF.